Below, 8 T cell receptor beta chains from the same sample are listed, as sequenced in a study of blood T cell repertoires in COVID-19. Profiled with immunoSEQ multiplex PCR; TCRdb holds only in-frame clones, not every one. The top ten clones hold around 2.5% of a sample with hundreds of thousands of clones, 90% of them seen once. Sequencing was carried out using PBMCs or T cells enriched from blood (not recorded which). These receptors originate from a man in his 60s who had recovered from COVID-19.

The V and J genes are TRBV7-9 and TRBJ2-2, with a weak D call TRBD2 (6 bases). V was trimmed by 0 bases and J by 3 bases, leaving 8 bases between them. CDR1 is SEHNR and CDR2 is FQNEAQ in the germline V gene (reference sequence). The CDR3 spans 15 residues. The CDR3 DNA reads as TGTGCCAGCAGCTTAGCGGGAGGACACACCGGGGAGCTGTTTTTT. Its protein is CASSLAGGHTGELFF. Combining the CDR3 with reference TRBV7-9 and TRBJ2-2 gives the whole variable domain DTGVSQNPRHKITKRGQNVTFRCDPISEHNRLYWYRQTLGQGPEFLTYFQNEAQLEKSRLLSDRFSAERPKGSFSTLEIQRTEQGDSAMYLCASSLAGGHTGELFFGEGSRLTVL.

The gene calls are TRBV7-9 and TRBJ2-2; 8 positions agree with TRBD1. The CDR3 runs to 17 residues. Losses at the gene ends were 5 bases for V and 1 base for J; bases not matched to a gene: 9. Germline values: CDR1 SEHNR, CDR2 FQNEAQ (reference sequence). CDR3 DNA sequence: TGTGCCAGCAGCAGGATCCCTGGACAGGGGAACACCGGGGAGCTGTTTTTT. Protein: CASSRIPGQGNTGELFF.

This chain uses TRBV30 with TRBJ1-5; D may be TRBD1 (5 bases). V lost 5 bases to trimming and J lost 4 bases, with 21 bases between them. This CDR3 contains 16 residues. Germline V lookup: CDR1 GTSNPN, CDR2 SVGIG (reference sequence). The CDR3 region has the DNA TGTGCCTGGTCCAGCGGCGCGGGACCACGTAATCAGCCCCAGCATTTT. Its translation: CAWSSGAGPRNQPQHF. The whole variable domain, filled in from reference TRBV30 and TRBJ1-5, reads SQTIHQWPATLVQPVGSPLSLECTVEGTSNPNLYWYRQAAGRGLQLLFYSVGIGQISSEVPQNLSASRPQDRQFILSSKKLLLSDSGFYLCAWSSGAGPRNQPQHFGDGTRLSIL.

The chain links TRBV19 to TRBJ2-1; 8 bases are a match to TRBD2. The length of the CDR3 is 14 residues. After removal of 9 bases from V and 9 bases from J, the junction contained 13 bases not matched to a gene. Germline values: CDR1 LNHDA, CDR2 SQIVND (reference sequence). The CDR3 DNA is TGTGCCAGCAACCCGGGACTAGACTCGGGTGAGCAGTTCTTC. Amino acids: CASNPGLDSGEQFF.

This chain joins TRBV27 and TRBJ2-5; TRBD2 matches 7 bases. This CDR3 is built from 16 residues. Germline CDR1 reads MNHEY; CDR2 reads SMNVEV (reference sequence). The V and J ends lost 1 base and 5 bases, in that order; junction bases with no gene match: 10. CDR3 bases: TGTGCCAGCAGTTTATGGAGTGGGGGGGATCGGGAGACCCAGTACTTC. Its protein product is CASSLWSGGDRETQYF.

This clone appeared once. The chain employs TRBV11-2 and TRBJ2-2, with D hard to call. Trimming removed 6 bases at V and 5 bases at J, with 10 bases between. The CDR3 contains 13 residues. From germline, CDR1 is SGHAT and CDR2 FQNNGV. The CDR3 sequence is CASSHGFTGELFF. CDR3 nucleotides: TGTGCCAGCAGTCACGGGTTTACCGGGGAGCTGTTTTTT.

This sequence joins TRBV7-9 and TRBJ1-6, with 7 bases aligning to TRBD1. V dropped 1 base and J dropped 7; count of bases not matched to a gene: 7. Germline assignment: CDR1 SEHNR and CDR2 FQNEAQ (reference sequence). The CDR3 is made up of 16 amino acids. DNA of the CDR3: TGTGCCAGCAGCTTAGTCCCCGGGACAGAGAATTCACCCCTCCACTTT. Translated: CASSLVPGTENSPLHF.

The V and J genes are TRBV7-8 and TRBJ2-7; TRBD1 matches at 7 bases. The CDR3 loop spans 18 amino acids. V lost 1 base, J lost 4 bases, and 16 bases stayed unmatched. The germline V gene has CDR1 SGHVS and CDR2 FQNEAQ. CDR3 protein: CASSLGFFQGDHGYEQYF. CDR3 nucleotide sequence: TGTGCCAGCAGCTTAGGGTTTTTTCAGGGGGACCACGGGTACGAGCAGTACTTC.